These T cell receptor beta chains were read from a single sample in a study of radiotherapy plus CTLA-4 blockade in lung cancer. Using immunoSEQ multiplex PCR, the repertoire was profiled, and TCRdb retains in-frame clones only, with some absent. The sample records about 88,000 clones, about two thirds being singletons. Sequences were derived from peripheral blood, sampled from a patient treated with radiotherapy plus ipilimumab. The receptor source for this set is a human donor with non-small cell lung cancer that progressed on radiotherapy plus ipilimumab. The CDR3 runs from the conserved cysteine through the conserved F or W. Fields, in order: clone size, J gene, D gene, V gene, CDR3 protein, CDR3 DNA. A D gene is named only where the DNA matches it firmly. For some rows the clone size is stated as once, few or many, or as a class when expanded; others skip it.

size: NA; J: TRBJ1-5; D: NA; V: TRBV25-1; CDR3: CASSEAGRNQPQHF; DNA: TGTGCCAGCAGTGAGGCAGGACGCAATCAGCCCCAGCATTTT
size: NA; J: TRBJ1-5; D: TRBD1; V: TRBV28; CDR3: CASSLVQGAQPQHF; DNA: TGTGCCAGCAGTTTGGTACAGGGGGCTCAGCCCCAGCATTTT
size: NA; J: TRBJ2-1; D: TRBD2; V: TRBV6-6; CDR3: CASSYSSLAGNNEQFF; DNA: TGTGCCAGCAGTTACTCGAGTTTAGCGGGGAACAATGAGCAGTTCTTC
size: once; J: TRBJ2-3; D: NA; V: TRBV4-1; CDR3: CASSRELWADTQYF; DNA: TGCGCCAGCAGCCGGGAGTTATGGGCAGATACGCAGTATTTT
size: few; J: TRBJ1-4; D: NA; V: TRBV5-1; CDR3: CASSHAGTADEKLFF; DNA: TGCGCCAGCAGCCACGCCGGGACCGCAGATGAAAAACTGTTTTTT
size: NA; J: TRBJ2-2; D: NA; V: TRBV6-1; CDR3: CASSRVLTGELFF; DNA: TGTGCCAGCAGTAGGGTCCTAACCGGGGAGCTGTTTTTT
size: NA; J: TRBJ1-3; D: NA; V: TRBV11-2; CDR3: CASSLTIISPLYF; DNA: TGTGCCAGCAGCTTGACGATAATTTCTCCATTGTATTTT
size: NA; J: TRBJ1-2; D: NA; V: TRBV5-5; CDR3: CASSLAEGAVGYTF; DNA: TGTGCCAGCAGCTTGGCCGAAGGGGCGGTTGGCTACACCTTC
size: few; J: TRBJ1-2; D: NA; V: TRBV28; CDR3: CASSPRANYGYTF; DNA: TGTGCCAGCAGTCCGAGAGCTAACTATGGCTACACCTTC
size: NA; J: TRBJ2-7; D: NA; V: TRBV6-6; CDR3: CASSYDRTSSYEQYF; DNA: TGTGCCAGCAGTTACGACAGAACGAGCTCCTACGAGCAGTACTTC
size: NA; J: TRBJ1-1; D: NA; V: TRBV7-6; CDR3: CASSAGGGSTEAFF; DNA: TGTGCCAGCAGCGCCGGAGGGGGTAGCACTGAAGCTTTCTTT
size: NA; J: TRBJ2-3; D: NA; V: TRBV2; CDR3: CASRRITDTQYF; DNA: TGTGCCAGCAGGCGGATCACAGATACGCAGTATTTT
size: NA; J: TRBJ1-2; D: TRBD1; V: TRBV7-2; CDR3: CASSLYGDRVDSNYGYTF; DNA: TGTGCCAGCAGCTTATATGGGGACAGGGTAGATTCTAACTATGGCTACACCTTC